This TCR beta chain was sequenced during a study of OX40 agonist ivuxolimab in advanced cancers. Study background: Ivuxolimab, an antibody that agonizes OX40 (CD134), was administered to the patients. Every patient in dose escalation had hepatocellular carcinoma, melanoma, renal cell or head and neck cancer. Earlier treatment with anti-PD-1, anti-PD-L1 or anti-CTLA-4 was permitted, and 30% to 40% had received some. Whole-study results and caveats: CD4+ and CD8+ T cells in blood underwent clonal expansion by week 6 at 0.1 to 3.0 mg/kg.

This CDR3 region has 14 residues. Per germline, CDR1 SQVTM and CDR2 ANQGSEA. V was shortened by 3 bases and J by 4 bases, with 15 bases between the two germline ends. Profiled with immunoSEQ multiplex PCR; TCRdb holds only in-frame clones, not every one. The table shows some 100,000 clones, with approximately 86% occurring only once. This clone was observed a single time. Its antigen is unknown. Sequenced here: CD4+ or CD8+ T cells sorted from blood, sampled in a trial of the OX40 agonist ivuxolimab. The chain combines TRBV29-1 with TRBJ1-2; D is possibly TRBD1 (6 bases). The sequence was obtained from an adult with an advanced solid tumor such as melanoma, head and neck, liver or kidney cancer. The CDR3 spells CSVDRQGSPYGYTF. The DNA of the CDR3 is TGCAGCGTTGATCGGCAGGGGTCCCCCTATGGCTACACCTTC.